This T cell receptor (beta chain) appears in the sequencing data of a study of blood T cell repertoires in COVID-19. Study summary: T cells, B-cell-depleted T cells, or PBMCs provided the cDNA or gDNA that served as material.

To note about this clone: Other nucleotide sequences from this sample produce the same CDR3.

This CDR3 is 16 amino acids long. V was shortened by 3 bases and J by 1 base, with 13 bases between the two germline ends. Per the germline V gene, CDR1 is MGHRA and CDR2 is YSYEKL. Per the original data handling: Amplification with reference gene primers provided the estimates of nucleated cell counts. Using immunoSEQ multiplex PCR, the repertoire was profiled, and TCRdb retains in-frame clones only, with some absent. That table supplies the V and J calls and clone size; D and trimming were determined from the DNA. The sample has about 250,000 clones, 86% seen once. Sample: peripheral blood. This receptor was taken from a woman in her twenties or thirties with active or convalescent COVID-19. This chain uses TRBV4-1 with TRBJ1-3; D unclear. CDR3 sequence: CASSQGSGRSGNTIYF. The CDR3 bases are TGCGCCAGCAGCCAGGGATCGGGGAGGTCTGGAAACACCATATATTTT.